These T cell receptor beta chains were read from a single sample in a study of cytomegalovirus exposure and HLA in healthy donors. TCRdb's table, derived via immunoSEQ multiplex PCR, lists solely in-frame clones and lacks some. This sample has fewer than 400,000 clones, with 86% found just once. Sequenced input: PBMCs. Receptors were obtained from a woman aged 18-35 years in good health and CMV-seronegative. Both conserved end residues are part of each CDR3. D genes are given only for firm matches. Not every row has a clone size; where given, it reads once, few, many or a size class.

DNA | CDR3 | size | V | D | J
TGCGCCAGCAGCTGGGGACTAGCGGGCTCCTACAATGAGCAGTTCTTC | CASSWGLAGSYNEQFF | . | TRBV5-1 | TRBD2 | TRBJ2-1
TGTGCCAGCAGCTTAGCGATCGCGGGAGGCCCTTTTTACGAGCAGTACTTC | CASSLAIAGGPFYEQYF | . | TRBV7-8 | TRBD2 | TRBJ2-7
TGTGCCAGCACCTTGAAAGACAGAAATCCGGGGCAGGGGGACGAGCAGTACTTC | CASTLKDRNPGQGDEQYF | . | TRBV7-8 | TRBD1 | TRBJ2-7
TGTGCCAGCTCTACGGTACCCGGGGAGCTGTTTTTT | CASSTVPGELFF | . | TRBV18 | . | TRBJ2-2
TGTGCCAGCAGCTTAACGGCTAGCGGGTCCTACGAGCAGTACTTC | CASSLTASGSYEQYF | . | TRBV7-3 | TRBD2 | TRBJ2-7
TGTGCCAGCAGTTTCGCCGGGACAGGGGACTATGGCTACACCTTC | CASSFAGTGDYGYTF | . | TRBV28 | TRBD1 | TRBJ1-2
TGTGCCAGCAGCTACCGGGACACGGGGAATGAGCAGTTCTTC | CASSYRDTGNEQFF | . | TRBV5-6 | . | TRBJ2-1
TGCGCAACCGGCAGGGGATCCTCTGGGGCCAACGTCCTGACTTTC | CATGRGSSGANVLTF | once | TRBV7-2 | . | TRBJ2-6
TGTGCCAGCAGTCCGGGGTGGGGACTAGCGGGAGTTGGGGCCAAAAACATTCAGTACTTC | CASSPGWGLAGVGAKNIQYF | . | TRBV27 | TRBD2 | TRBJ2-4
TGTGCCAGCAGCTTATCGGGGAGCTCCTACGAGCAGTACTTC | CASSLSGSSYEQYF | . | TRBV7-8 | . | TRBJ2-7
TGCGCCAGCAGTGAGCCGGGACTAGCGGGACCTACTGCCCTCACAGATACGCAGTATTTT | CASSEPGLAGPTALTDTQYF | . | TRBV10-1 | TRBD2 | TRBJ2-3
TGTGCCAGCAGCCTCTGGGTGGGGGCCCCGGGGGAGACCCAGTACTTC | CASSLWVGAPGETQYF | . | TRBV11-2 | . | TRBJ2-5
TGTGCCACCAGCCTGCGGGACAGGGCCCCGAACACTGAAGCTTTCTTT | CATSLRDRAPNTEAFF | once | TRBV15 | TRBD1 | TRBJ1-1
TGTGCCAGCAGCCAAGGCCCGGGGGACTACGAGCAGTACTTC | CASSQGPGDYEQYF | . | TRBV4-2 | . | TRBJ2-7
TGTGCCAGCAGAAGGGCTAGCGGGAGCGGGGGGCAGTTCTTC | CASRRASGSGGQFF | . | TRBV28 | TRBD2 | TRBJ2-1
TGTGCCAGCAGCTTAAGGGCCCCGGGACTAGCGGGAGGGCTGCGGCAGTATTTT | CASSLRAPGLAGGLRQYF | . | TRBV7-2 | TRBD2 | TRBJ2-3
TGTGCCTGGAGGCCCGGAGCTAACTATGGCTACACCTTC | CAWRPGANYGYTF | . | TRBV30 | . | TRBJ1-2
TGCGCCAGCAGCCCGGGACTACGTGGGCTCCAAGAGACCCAGTACTTC | CASSPGLRGLQETQYF | . | TRBV5-1 | TRBD2 | TRBJ2-5
TGTGCCAGCAGCCCTGACACCCCGGGGACTGAAGCTTTCTTT | CASSPDTPGTEAFF | . | TRBV9 | . | TRBJ1-1
TGTGCCAGCAGCTTCAATGGACAGGGGGGTGATACGCAGTATTTT | CASSFNGQGGDTQYF | . | TRBV5-6 | TRBD1 | TRBJ2-3
TGCGCCAGCAGCTCCTATAACGGGGGCGGGGAGCTGTTTTTT | CASSSYNGGGELFF | . | TRBV5-1 | . | TRBJ2-2
TGTGCCAGCAGCCCTCGAGCGGGCCTTAGCACAGATACGCAGTATTTT | CASSPRAGLSTDTQYF | . | TRBV9 | . | TRBJ2-3
TGCAGTGCTAGTCCCGGTTACGAGCAGTACTTC | CSASPGYEQYF | once | TRBV20-1 | . | TRBJ2-7
TGTGCCAGCAGGGGACTAGCGTCCGGGGGGACCCAGTACTTC | CASRGLASGGTQYF | once | TRBV6-5 | TRBD2 | TRBJ2-5
TGCAGCGTTGCGGTTGTCCACCAAGAGACCCAGTACTTC | CSVAVVHQETQYF | . | TRBV29-1 | . | TRBJ2-5
TGTGCCACCAGGAGGGGGCACGCCGGTGGCTACACCTTC | CATRRGHAGGYTF | . | TRBV15 | TRBD1 | TRBJ1-2
TGTGCCAGTAGTATCACGGGACAGTCTAGTGCACTGTTTTTT | CASSITGQSSALFF | . | TRBV19 | TRBD1 | TRBJ1-4
TGTGCCAGCAGTTTATCGGACAGCTCCTACGAGCAGTACTTC | CASSLSDSSYEQYF | . | TRBV28 | . | TRBJ2-7
TGTGCCAGCAGCGAGCGACCGACCTACTACGAGCAGTACTTC | CASSERPTYYEQYF | . | TRBV2 | . | TRBJ2-7
TGTGCCAGCAGCCCACCGGTAGGCGGGAGCTCTTCCTCCTACAATGAGCAGTTCTTC | CASSPPVGGSSSSYNEQFF | . | TRBV7-6 | TRBD2 | TRBJ2-1
TGTGCCAGCAGTGCCTCAGACACCGGGGAGCTGTTTTTT | CASSASDTGELFF | . | TRBV6-5 | . | TRBJ2-2
TGTGCCAGCAGCTCCGAGCTAGCGGGAGAACGCGAGCAGTACTTC | CASSSELAGEREQYF | . | TRBV7-6 | TRBD2 | TRBJ2-7
TGCGCCAGCAGCTCGGGAGCTGACTGGGGCACTGAAGCTTTCTTT | CASSSGADWGTEAFF | . | TRBV5-1 | . | TRBJ1-1
TGTGCCAGCAGGTCGGGACAGGGGGGGAAAGAGACCCAGTACTTC | CASRSGQGGKETQYF | . | TRBV27 | TRBD1 | TRBJ2-5
TGTGCCAGTAGTAGAAGCTCTAGCGAGTACACAGATACGCAGTATTTT | CASSRSSSEYTDTQYF | . | TRBV19 | . | TRBJ2-3
TGTGCCAGCAAACTAGGGAGACAAGAGACCCAGTACTTC | CASKLGRQETQYF | . | TRBV2 | . | TRBJ2-5
TGTGCCAGCAGCCCCCAATGGGGGGATGAGCAGTTCTTC | CASSPQWGDEQFF | . | TRBV7-3 | . | TRBJ2-1
TGTGCCAGCACAGACCCCGGGAGCTCCTACGAGCAGTACTTC | CASTDPGSSYEQYF | . | TRBV2 | . | TRBJ2-7
TGCGCCAGCAGCCAAGATCGCCAGGCCTACGAGCAGTACTTC | CASSQDRQAYEQYF | . | TRBV4-3 | . | TRBJ2-7
TGTGCCAGCAGCTCGTCACAGGGGTTCTATGGCTACACCTTC | CASSSSQGFYGYTF | many | TRBV7-9 | TRBD1 | TRBJ1-2
TGTGCCAGCACAACAGGGGATTTGGGTGGCTACACCTTC | CASTTGDLGGYTF | . | TRBV28 | TRBD1 | TRBJ1-2
TGCGCCAGCAGCTTGGCTAGCGCAAGCACAGATACGCAGTATTTT | CASSLASASTDTQYF | once | TRBV5-1 | . | TRBJ2-3
TGTGCCAGCAGTTATAGGGAAGACAGCTCCTACAATGAGCAGTTCTTC | CASSYREDSSYNEQFF | . | TRBV6-5 | . | TRBJ2-1
TGTGCCAGCAGTTACGCGGGCAGTTATGGCTACACCTTC | CASSYAGSYGYTF | few | TRBV6-5 | . | TRBJ1-2
TGTGCCGCTGGTGCAGGGTCGTATCAGCCCCAGCATTTT | CAAGAGSYQPQHF | . | TRBV6-5 | . | TRBJ1-5
TGCGCCAGCAGCTTGGCCGGGGGGCAGATGGCGAACAATGAGCAGTTCTTC | CASSLAGGQMANNEQFF | . | TRBV5-1 | . | TRBJ2-1
TGTGCCAGCAGTTTCGGGGGGGTACCGAAATACGAGCAGTACTTC | CASSFGGVPKYEQYF | few | TRBV27 | TRBD2 | TRBJ2-7
TGTGCCAGCAGCCCGAAAATCCGGGATAGGAATCACTTC | CASSPKIRDRNHF | . | TRBV7-2 | . | TRBJ1-2
TGCGCCAGCAGCTCGGGACTAGCGGGAGAGTTCCCCTACAATGAGCAGTTCTTC | CASSSGLAGEFPYNEQFF | . | TRBV5-1 | TRBD2 | TRBJ2-1
TGTGCCAGCAGCTTGGTAGAGGGACTAGCGGGAGGAGAGCAGTTCTTC | CASSLVEGLAGGEQFF | . | TRBV5-4 | TRBD2 | TRBJ2-1
TGTGCCAGCAGCTCGTTAGCGGGAGGGCCAGACACCGGGGAGCTGTTTTTT | CASSSLAGGPDTGELFF | . | TRBV7-3 | TRBD2 | TRBJ2-2
TGTGCCAGTAGTGTTCCAGGGGGCGTTGCTGGAAACACCATATATTTT | CASSVPGGVAGNTIYF | . | TRBV19 | TRBD1 | TRBJ1-3
TGTGCCAGCAGCCGGACAGGGGACTACACCTTC | CASSRTGDYTF | . | TRBV4-2 | TRBD1 | TRBJ1-2